This TCR beta chain was found in a study of blood T cell repertoires in COVID-19 (dated by TCRdb to 2020 to 2022). For the wider study: The collaborator samples originated in the United States, Italy and Spain and spanned the acute and convalescent phases of COVID-19. The material from the prospective study consisted of cDNA or gDNA derived from T cells, B-cell-depleted T cells, or PBMCs. Subjects who had been exposed to COVID-19, were actively infected with it, or had recovered from it provided the deeply sampled blood TCRbeta repertoires that made up the dataset. The repertoires were released in a freely available public database meant as a resource for research on the immune response to SARS-CoV-2. The samples were drawn from the first 160 participants of the ongoing ImmuneRACE study and from about 1,200 subjects provided by 6 global collaborators. Nearly every sample came with metadata listing a de-identified subject ID, COVID-19 status, age in years and sex. Where HLA class I and class II types were available, the types were taken from metadata supplied by the sample provider, not from assay-based typing. Study-wide conclusions, independent of this receptor: The amount of clinical and demographic metadata varied by source and participant and was provided uncurated.

One collaborating source in Seattle enrolled patients while the patients were actively infected and followed the patients over time throughout the course of disease. The collaborating institutions used their own protocols to collect whole blood in K2EDTA tubes. For TCRbeta analysis, collaborator samples were shipped as frozen whole blood, as isolated PBMCs, or as DNA extracted from either sample type. TCRbeta CDR3 regions were amplified from genomic DNA by means of the immunoSEQ Assay, a bias-controlled multiplex PCR. As for how the authors treated the data: Within the assay, amplification of reference gene primers was used to estimate how many nucleated cells each sample contained. To quantify the absolute abundance of each unique TCRbeta CDR3 rearrangement, sequence reads were collapsed and filtered. Productive Simpson clonality was computed per sample as the square root of Simpson's diversity index over productive rearrangements. TCRdb took this table from immuneACCESS and kept in-frame rearrangements with V and J called. Such tables lack part of the clones; where checked against another copy, unresolved V genes explain under half of the gap, and the rest is unexplained. V and J calls and clone size are as listed in that table; D and trimming were resolved from the DNA. The sample table contains some 290,000 clones; only one count was recorded for roughly 90% of them. The ten largest clonotypes hold approximately 2.9% of the sample.

Concerning this clone itself: What antigen it recognizes has not been identified. The input lacks base qualities; no much larger clone sits a single base away.

This sequence originates from a woman under 40 with COVID-19, enrolled during active disease. The sequencing input was peripheral blood.

CDR3 loop: CSVEDLAGSTDTQYF. In nucleotide form, the sequence is TGCAGCGTTGAGGACCTAGCGGGAAGCACAGATACGCAGTATTTT. The chain is assembled from TRBV29-1 and TRBJ2-3; a stretch of 9 junction bases matches TRBD2. From cysteine to phenylalanine, the CDR3 is 15 amino acids long. Kept here is only the CDR3 DNA, which spans 45 bases and is read in frame from base 1. The germline V gene specifies SQVTM as CDR1 and ANQGSEA as CDR2. From V the trimming removes 3 bases and from J it removes 0 bases, while the gene matches leave 4 bases of the junction unaccounted for.